The 23 T cell receptor beta chains in this list originate from one sample, sequenced in a study of CD8 T cells in ankylosing spondylitis. Study outcomes and limitations: What appeared characteristic of ankylosing spondylitis blood was a TCR beta motif of 7 or 8 highly homologous variants.

The antigens of these receptors remain unknown. TCRdb recomputed calls from the 5' RACE reads with MiXCR, one row per CDR3 protein. The sample comprises hundreds of thousands of distinct CDR3 sequences, 25% to 30% of which are singletons, and about 0.9% rests with the top ten. The sample was blood, either unsorted or a sorted T cell fraction (not recorded which). These receptors were taken from a male donor with ankylosing spondylitis.

This chain uses TRBV5-1 with TRBJ2-1, with D perhaps TRBD2 (6 bases). The V end was cut by 5 bases, the J end by 7 bases, with 19 bases between. Germline V gives CDR1 SGHRS, CDR2 YFSETQ. CDR3 length: 15 residues. The CDR3 DNA sequence: TGCGCCAGCAGAGAATCCAATGGGGCGGGAAATGAGCAGTTCTTC. It specifies CASRESNGAGNEQFF.

This clonotype was seen more than once but under ten times. The rearrangement links TRBV7-2 to TRBJ2-7; weak D call: TRBD1 (5 bases). The V gene's germline CDR1 is SGHTA and CDR2 FQGNSA. The V end lost 0 bases, the J end lost 1 base, and 7 bases lay between the germline ends. CDR3 size: 14 residues. This chain's CDR3 is CASSLARTSYEQYV. The CDR3 DNA follows: TGTGCCAGCAGCTTAGCCAGGACATCCTACGAGCAGTACGTC.

The chain joins TRBV12-3 or TRBV12-4 to TRBJ1-2, with D hard to call. Trimming removed 1 base from V and 2 bases from J, with 14 bases in between. The CDR3 consists of 16 residues. CDR3 sequence: CASSLGVGTGNYGYTF. The CDR3 nucleotides are TGTGCCAGCAGTTTAGGAGTGGGCACGGGGAACTATGGCTACACCTTC.

V is TRBV5-1 and J is TRBJ1-1; TRBD1 might be the D (6 bases). The V end lost 2 bases, the J end lost 3 bases, and 14 bases lay between the germline ends. This CDR3 has 15 residues. Germline lookup yields CDR1 SGHRS and CDR2 YFSETQ. CDR3 amino acids: CASSLEFRQDTEAFF. The CDR3 region has the DNA TGCGCCAGCAGCTTAGAATTCCGACAGGACACTGAAGCTTTCTTT. The whole variable domain, remainder taken from reference TRBV5-1 and TRBJ1-1, is KAGVTQTPRYLIKTRGQQVTLSCSPISGHRSVSWYQQTPGQGLQFLFEYFSETQRNKGNFPGRFSGRQFSNSRSEMNVSTLELGDSALYLCASSLEFRQDTEAFFGQGTRLTVV.

This clonotype was counted a few times. The chain is built from TRBV3-1 and TRBJ1-6; TRBD1 aligns across 8 bases. Germline trimming cut 1 base from V and 10 bases from J; bases unmatched to any gene: 6. CDR1 LGHDT and CDR2 YNNKEL come from the germline V gene (reference sequence). There are 15 residues in the CDR3. The CDR3 DNA sequence: TGTGCCAGCAGCCAAGTTTTGGACAGGGACTCACCCCTCCACTTT. It is translated as CASSQVLDRDSPLHF.

This clonotype was seen a handful of times. The rearrangement uses TRBV7-2 and TRBJ1-4; perhaps TRBD1 as D (6 bases). Between the trimmed V and J ends, which lost 3 bases and 7 bases, there was a span of 12 bases. CDR3 length: 14 residues. Germline CDR1 SGHTA, CDR2 FQGNSA. This CDR3 is CASSFRARGEKLFF. CDR3 DNA sequence: TGTGCCAGCAGCTTTAGGGCCAGGGGTGAAAAACTGTTTTTT.

This clonotype was observed once. J is TRBJ2-2 and V is TRBV28; D perhaps matches TRBD1 (6 bases). Trimming took 6 bases from V and 9 from J, leaving 14 bases between them. Germline V lookup: CDR1 MDHEN, CDR2 SYDVKM. The CDR3 length is 13 residues. The CDR3 region is CASSPPRDRELFF. The CDR3 DNA sequence: TGTGCCAGCAGCCCTCCCCGGGACAGGGAGCTGTTTTTT.

This clonotype was seen ten or more times. The rearrangement uses TRBV5-1 and TRBJ1-2; 7 bases agree with TRBD1. Germline CDR1 SGHRS, CDR2 YFSETQ. This CDR3 has 15 amino acids. V lost 2 bases to trimming and J lost 0 bases; unmatched junction nucleotides: 4. In nucleotides, the CDR3 is TGCGCCAGCAGCTTCCGGGACAGCTCTAACTATGGCTACACCTTC. Amino acid sequence: CASSFRDSSNYGYTF. The full variable domain, in which reference TRBV5-1 and TRBJ1-2 provide the parts outside the CDR3, is KAGVTQTPRYLIKTRGQQVTLSCSPISGHRSVSWYQQTPGQGLQFLFEYFSETQRNKGNFPGRFSGRQFSNSRSEMNVSTLELGDSALYLCASSFRDSSNYGYTFGSGTRLTVV.

The chain uses TRBV4-1 and TRBJ2-7; D possibly corresponds to TRBD1 (6 bases). The CDR3 consists of 15 residues. With 4 bases removed from V and 2 bases from J, the gap between germline ends came to 15 bases. Germline V gene data show CDR1 as MGHRA and CDR2 as YSYEKL. The CDR3 is CASSRNRDTPYEQYF. The CDR3 coding sequence is TGCGCCAGCAGCCGAAACCGGGACACCCCCTACGAGCAGTACTTC.

This chain links TRBV20-1 with TRBJ1-2; D is undetermined. CDR3 size: 12 residues. Germline-derived CDR1 and CDR2 are DFQATT and SNEGSKA (reference sequence). Trimming pared 7 bases from V and 6 bases from J, leaving 15 bases between. The CDR3: CSGTAGVNGYTF. The CDR3 bases are TGCAGTGGGACGGCCGGCGTCAATGGCTACACCTTC.

This clonotype appeared many times. The chain carries TRBV12-3 or TRBV12-4 and TRBJ1-1; 8 bases line up with TRBD1. Trimming took 3 bases from V and 5 from J; bases not matched to a gene: 2. CDR3 size: 13 residues. Here the CDR3 reads CASSFQGATEAFF. CDR3 coding DNA: TGTGCCAGCAGTTTCCAGGGGGCTACTGAAGCTTTCTTT.

CDR3 sequence reads: CASSFNGRYTGELFF. CDR3 coding DNA: TGTGCCAGCAGCTTCAATGGGAGGTACACCGGGGAGCTGTTTTTT. This chain links TRBV7-2 with TRBJ2-2; possible D gene TRBD2, 6 bases. Deletions cut 3 bases from V and 3 bases from J, with 11 bases between. Looked up from germline, CDR1 is SGHTA and CDR2 is FQGNSA. CDR3 length: 15 amino acids.

The chain carries TRBV7-9 and TRBJ1-2, with D possibly being TRBD1 (5 bases). Germline V CDR1 and CDR2: SEHNR, FQNEAQ (reference sequence). V was shortened by 5 bases and J by 3 bases, with 7 bases between the two germline ends. The CDR3 runs 12 residues. The CDR3 reads CASSRQYYGYTF. CDR3 in DNA: TGTGCCAGCAGCCGACAGTACTATGGCTACACCTTC.

This clonotype was detected only a few times. CDR3 in DNA: TGTGCCAGCAGCTTAGTGTCCGGACTAGCGACAGATACGCAGTATTTT. Protein sequence: CASSLVSGLATDTQYF. This sequence joins TRBV7-2 and TRBJ2-3; TRBD2 agrees at 9 bases. Losses at the gene ends were 1 base for V and 3 bases for J; bases not matched to a gene: 5. There are 16 residues in the CDR3. Germline V gene data show CDR1 as SGHTA and CDR2 as FQGNSA.

This clonotype showed up many times. CDR3 in DNA: TGTGCCAGCAACCGAAGGAACACAGATACGCAGTATTTT. Amino acids: CASNRRNTDTQYF. This chain uses TRBV7-8 with TRBJ2-3, with D unresolved. The CDR3 totals 13 residues. Germline lookup yields CDR1 SGHVS and CDR2 FQNEAQ. The V and J ends lost 7 bases and 2 bases respectively, with 10 bases between them.

In its sample, this clonotype was seen a few times. The chain uses TRBV20-1 and TRBJ2-1, with D hard to call. The CDR3 has 11 residues. Between the trimmed V and J ends, which lost 2 bases and 9 bases, there was a span of 8 bases. Germline CDR1 DFQATT, CDR2 SNEGSKA (reference sequence). The CDR3 bases are TGCAGTGCTAGACAGGCTGGTGAGCAGTTCTTC. Amino acids: CSARQAGEQFF.

This clonotype appeared a few times. The chain combines TRBV29-1 with TRBJ2-7, with unresolved D. The CDR3 contains 12 residues. The V end lost 1 base, the J end lost 7 bases, and 11 bases lay between the germline ends. Germline lookup yields CDR1 SQVTM and CDR2 ANQGSEA. The CDR3 DNA follows: TGCAGCGTTGAAGGGAGTTTCGGAGAGCAGTACGTC. Encoded protein: CSVEGSFGEQYV.

This clonotype occurred many times. J is TRBJ2-1 and V is TRBV7-2; D is unclear. Deletions cut 1 base from V and 8 bases from J, with 12 bases between. This CDR3 is built from 14 residues. Germline V gene lookup returns CDR1 SGHTA and CDR2 FQGNSA. CDR3 sequence reads: CASSLELSSHEQFF. The CDR3 DNA reads as TGTGCCAGCAGCTTAGAGTTGAGTTCACATGAGCAGTTCTTC.

CDR3 region: CASSQYDLTSDTQYF. CDR3 bases: TGTGCCAGCAGCCAATATGACCTGACCTCGGATACGCAGTATTTT. V and J are TRBV3-1 and TRBJ2-3, with unresolved D. Germline-derived CDR1 and CDR2 are LGHDT and YNNKEL (reference sequence). This CDR3 has 15 residues. Trimming shortened V by 2 bases and J by 6 bases, and 15 bases separated the two germline ends.

This clonotype came up a few times. This rearrangement joins TRBV24-1 to TRBJ2-2, with D perhaps TRBD2 (5 bases). The CDR3 is 13 amino acids. Germline assignment: CDR1 KGHDR and CDR2 SFDVKD. V gave up 7 bases and J gave up 0 bases, with 5 bases separating them. As DNA, the CDR3 is TGTGCCACCAGGGAGGCGAACACCGGGGAGCTGTTTTTT. Amino acids: CATREANTGELFF.

This clonotype was counted a few times. This chain connects TRBV20-1 to TRBJ1-1; D gene unclear. The CDR3 runs 12 residues. V lost 7 bases, J lost 4 bases, and 13 bases lay in between. Germline CDR1 reads DFQATT; CDR2 reads SNEGSKA (reference sequence). The CDR3 DNA reads as TGCAGTGTTGGGCCGTCGGGCACTGAAGCTTTCTTT. Translated, it gives CSVGPSGTEAFF.

The CDR3 DNA reads as TGTGCCAGCGCACCGCCATTACAAGAAGCTTTCTTT. This gives the protein CASAPPLQEAFF. The chain carries TRBV28 and TRBJ1-1; no clear D gene. The CDR3 totals 12 residues. Germline CDR1 is MDHEN and CDR2 is SYDVKM. With 8 bases removed from V and 8 bases from J, the gap between germline ends came to 15 bases.

This clonotype showed up just a few times. This sequence joins TRBV15 and TRBJ1-4; D is possibly TRBD1 (5 bases). With 5 bases removed from V and 6 bases from J, the gap between germline ends came to 13 bases. The germline gives CDR1 LNHNV, CDR2 YYDKDF (reference sequence). The CDR3 is 14 residues long. The CDR3 sequence is CATSSLQGHEKLFF. CDR3 in DNA: TGTGCCACCAGCTCGCTGCAGGGCCATGAAAAACTGTTTTTT.